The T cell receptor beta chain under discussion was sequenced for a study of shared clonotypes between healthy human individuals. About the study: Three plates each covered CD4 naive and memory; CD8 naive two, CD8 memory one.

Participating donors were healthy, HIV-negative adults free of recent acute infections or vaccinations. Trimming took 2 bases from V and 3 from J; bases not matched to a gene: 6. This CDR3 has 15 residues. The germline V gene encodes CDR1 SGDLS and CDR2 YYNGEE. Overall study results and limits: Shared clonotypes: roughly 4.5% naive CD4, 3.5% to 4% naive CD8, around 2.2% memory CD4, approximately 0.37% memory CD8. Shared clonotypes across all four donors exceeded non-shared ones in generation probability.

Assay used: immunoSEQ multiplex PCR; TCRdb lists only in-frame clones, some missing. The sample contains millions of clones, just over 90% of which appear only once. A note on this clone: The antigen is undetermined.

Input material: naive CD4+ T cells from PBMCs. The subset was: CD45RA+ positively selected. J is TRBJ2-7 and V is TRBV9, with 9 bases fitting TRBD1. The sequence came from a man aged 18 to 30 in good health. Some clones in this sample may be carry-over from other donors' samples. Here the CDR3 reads CASSVQAGQGYEQYF. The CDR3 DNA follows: TGTGCCAGCAGCGTCCAAGCGGGACAGGGCTACGAGCAGTACTTC.